This T cell receptor beta chain was found in a study of blood T cell repertoires in COVID-19. Clones were sequenced by immunoSEQ multiplex PCR, and TCRdb holds only the in-frame ones, with some missing. This table holds about 130,000 clones, over 75% found once. Material: peripheral blood. The TCR was taken from a woman in her fifties or sixties with acute or convalescent COVID-19.

CDR3 nucleotides: TGTGCCAGCAGCCGGGACACCTATGGCTACACCTTC. Amino acid sequence: CASSRDTYGYTF. This chain joins TRBV6-2 or TRBV6-3 and TRBJ1-2, with a possible D match to TRBD1 (6 bases). The CDR3 runs to 12 residues. CDR1 MNHEY and CDR2 SVGEGT come from the germline V gene. V lost 6 bases and J lost 4, with 9 bases in between.